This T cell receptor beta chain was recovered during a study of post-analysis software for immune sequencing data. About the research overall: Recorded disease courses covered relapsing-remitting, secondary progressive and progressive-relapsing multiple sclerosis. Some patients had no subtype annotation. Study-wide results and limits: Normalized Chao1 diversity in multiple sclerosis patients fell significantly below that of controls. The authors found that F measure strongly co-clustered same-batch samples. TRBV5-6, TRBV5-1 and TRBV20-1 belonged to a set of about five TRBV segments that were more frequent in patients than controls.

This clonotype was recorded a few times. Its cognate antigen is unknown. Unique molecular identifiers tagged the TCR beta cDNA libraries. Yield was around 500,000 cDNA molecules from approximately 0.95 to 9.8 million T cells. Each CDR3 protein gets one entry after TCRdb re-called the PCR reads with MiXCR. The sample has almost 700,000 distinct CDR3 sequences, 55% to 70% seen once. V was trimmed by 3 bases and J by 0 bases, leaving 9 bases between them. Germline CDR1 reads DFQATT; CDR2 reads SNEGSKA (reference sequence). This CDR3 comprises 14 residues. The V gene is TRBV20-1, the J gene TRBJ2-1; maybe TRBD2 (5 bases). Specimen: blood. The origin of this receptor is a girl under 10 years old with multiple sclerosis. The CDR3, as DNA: TGCAGTGCTAGCGGGGTTAGCTCCTACAATGAGCAGTTCTTC. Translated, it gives CSASGVSSYNEQFF.